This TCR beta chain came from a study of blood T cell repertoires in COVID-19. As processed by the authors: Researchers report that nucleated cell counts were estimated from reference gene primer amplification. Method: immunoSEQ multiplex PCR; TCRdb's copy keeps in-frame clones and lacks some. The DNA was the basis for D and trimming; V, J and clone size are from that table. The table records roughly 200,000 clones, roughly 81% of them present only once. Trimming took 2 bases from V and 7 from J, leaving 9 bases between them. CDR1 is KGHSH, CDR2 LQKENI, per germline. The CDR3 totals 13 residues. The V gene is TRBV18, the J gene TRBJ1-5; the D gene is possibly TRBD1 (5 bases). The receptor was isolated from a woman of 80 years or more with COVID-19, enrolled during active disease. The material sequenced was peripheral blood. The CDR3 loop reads CASSPSTDQPQHF. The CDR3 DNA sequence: TGTGCCAGCTCACCATCGACAGACCAGCCCCAGCATTTT.